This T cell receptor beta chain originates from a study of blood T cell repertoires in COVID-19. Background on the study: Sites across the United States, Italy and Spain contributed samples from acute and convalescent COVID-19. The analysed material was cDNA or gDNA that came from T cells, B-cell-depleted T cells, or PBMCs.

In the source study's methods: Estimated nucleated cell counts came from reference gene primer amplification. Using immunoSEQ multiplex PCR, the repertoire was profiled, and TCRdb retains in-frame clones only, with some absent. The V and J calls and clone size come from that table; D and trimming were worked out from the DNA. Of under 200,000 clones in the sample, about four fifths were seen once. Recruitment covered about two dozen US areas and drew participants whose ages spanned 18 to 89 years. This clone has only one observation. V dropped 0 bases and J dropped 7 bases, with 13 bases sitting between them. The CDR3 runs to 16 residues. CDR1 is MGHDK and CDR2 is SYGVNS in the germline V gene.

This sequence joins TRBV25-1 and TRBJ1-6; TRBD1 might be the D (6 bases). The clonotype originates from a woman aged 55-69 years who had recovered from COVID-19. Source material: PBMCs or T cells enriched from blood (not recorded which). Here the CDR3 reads CASSEYRGGGNSPLHF. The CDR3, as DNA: TGTGCCAGCAGTGAATATAGGGGGGGAGGGAATTCACCCCTCCACTTT.